This entry lists 7 T cell receptor beta chains sequenced from one sample in a study of blood T cells in healthy people across ages. Primers used in a second PCR of about 7 to 11 cycles were a sample-barcoded 5' primer and a J-beta primer mix. TCRdb reprocessed the 5' RACE reads via MiXCR and lists one record per CDR3 protein. The table includes approximately 900,000 distinct CDR3 sequences, about 27% detected once. This sample was also put to use in a study of T cells of mothers and their children.

The sequenced sample was blood. These receptors were taken from a woman between 35 and 50 years old in good health.

A few counts support this clonotype. The chain couples TRBV20-1 to TRBJ2-1; D uncertain. This CDR3 has 13 residues. V was cut by 3 bases and J by 2 bases, with 8 bases left in between. Germline V gene sequence: CDR1 DFQATT, CDR2 SNEGSKA (reference sequence). CDR3 in DNA: TGCAGTGCTAGGGTCGGAACCTACAATGAGCAGTTCTTC. Amino acids: CSARVGTYNEQFF.

For this clonotype: This may be a read error, as it is one base from a much larger clone. V gene TRBV9 combines with J gene TRBJ2-1, with 10 bases lining up with TRBD2. The CDR3 length is 15 residues. Trimming took 3 bases from V and 8 from J; bases not matched to a gene: 8. Germline loops: CDR1 SGDLS, CDR2 YYNGEE. Here the CDR3 reads CASSARAGGRDEQFF. The CDR3 DNA is TGTGCCAGCAGCGCACGAGCGGGGGGGCGCGATGAGCAGTTCTTC.

The V gene is TRBV28, the J gene TRBJ2-7; perhaps TRBD1 as D (6 bases). This CDR3 is built from 15 residues. Trimming shortened V by 3 bases and J by 2 bases, and 14 bases separated the two germline ends. CDR1 MDHEN and CDR2 SYDVKM come from the germline V gene. CDR3 in amino acids: CASSLGALGTYEQYF. The CDR3, as DNA: TGTGCCAGCAGTTTGGGGGCCCTGGGGACCTACGAGCAGTACTTC.

The chain combines TRBV3-1 with TRBJ1-1; D remains unclear. V lost 4 bases, J lost 4 bases, and 10 bases lay in between. Germline assignment: CDR1 LGHDT and CDR2 YNNKEL (reference sequence). This CDR3 is built from 13 residues. The CDR3: CASSLLESTEAFF. CDR3 DNA sequence: TGTGCCAGCAGCCTCCTCGAGAGCACTGAAGCTTTCTTT.

The chain couples TRBV27 to TRBJ1-2; 9 bases fit TRBD1. Germline V gene sequence: CDR1 MNHEY, CDR2 SMNVEV (reference sequence). The length of the CDR3 is 15 residues. V lost 3 bases, J lost 4 bases, and 6 bases stayed unmatched. In nucleotides, the CDR3 is TGTGCCAGCAGTTTGGGACAGGGAAACCTCTATGGCTACACCTTC. This gives the protein CASSLGQGNLYGYTF.

V is TRBV20-1 and J is TRBJ2-7; 7 nucleotides line up with TRBD2. Germline V CDR1 and CDR2: DFQATT, SNEGSKA (reference sequence). CDR3 length: 12 residues. With V trimmed by 5 bases and J by 7 bases, 8 bases remained unmatched. The CDR3 spells CSAPRAGEEQYF. The CDR3 DNA reads as TGCAGTGCTCCTCGGGCGGGGGAGGAGCAGTACTTC.

The sample holds many counts of this clonotype. The rearrangement links TRBV20-1 to TRBJ2-3, with D tentatively TRBD2 (6 bases). Between the trimmed V and J ends, which lost 4 bases and 1 base, there was a span of 18 bases. This CDR3 is 16 amino acids long. Germline values: CDR1 DFQATT, CDR2 SNEGSKA (reference sequence). The CDR3 DNA sequence: TGCAGTGCTACCAGTTGGGTCGGGGGACGCACAGATACGCAGTATTTT. As protein: CSATSWVGGRTDTQYF.